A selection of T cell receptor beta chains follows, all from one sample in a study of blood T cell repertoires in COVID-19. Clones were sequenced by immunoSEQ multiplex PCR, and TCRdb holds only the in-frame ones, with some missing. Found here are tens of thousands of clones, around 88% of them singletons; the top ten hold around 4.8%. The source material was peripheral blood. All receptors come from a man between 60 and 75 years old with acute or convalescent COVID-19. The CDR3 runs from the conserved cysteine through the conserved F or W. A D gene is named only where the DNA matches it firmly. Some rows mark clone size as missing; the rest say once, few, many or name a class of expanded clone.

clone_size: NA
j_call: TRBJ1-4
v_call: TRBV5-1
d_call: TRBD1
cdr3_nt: TGCGCCAGCAGTACAGGGGCAACTAATGAAAAACTGTTTTTT
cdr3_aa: CASSTGATNEKLFF

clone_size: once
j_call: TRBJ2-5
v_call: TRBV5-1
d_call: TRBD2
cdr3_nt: TGCGCCAGCAGCTTGGGGCTAGCGGAGGGGCAAGAGACCCAGTACTTC
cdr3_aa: CASSLGLAEGQETQYF

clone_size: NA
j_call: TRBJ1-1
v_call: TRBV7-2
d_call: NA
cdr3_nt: TGTGCCAGCAGCTTAGCGGGCAGGGGTGGTTTAGTGAACACTGAAGCTTTCTTT
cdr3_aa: CASSLAGRGGLVNTEAFF

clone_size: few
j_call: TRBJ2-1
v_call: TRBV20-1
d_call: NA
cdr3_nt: TGCAGTGGCGCGGACATCAATGAGCAGTTCTTC
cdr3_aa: CSGADINEQFF

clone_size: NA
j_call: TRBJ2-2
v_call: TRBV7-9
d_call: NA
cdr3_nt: TGTGCCAGCAGCCTTTTGGAAGGGCGGGGAAACACCGGGGAGCTGTTTTTT
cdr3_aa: CASSLLEGRGNTGELFF

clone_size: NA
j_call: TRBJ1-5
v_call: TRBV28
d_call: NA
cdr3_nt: TGTGCCAGCACCCTTGACCCCCGTCAGGGCGTTGGCAATCAGCCCCAGCATTTT
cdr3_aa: CASTLDPRQGVGNQPQHF

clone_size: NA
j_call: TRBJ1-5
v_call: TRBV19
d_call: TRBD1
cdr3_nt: TGTGCCAGTAGGGACAGGGGGCTATCGAGCAATCAGCCCCAGCATTTT
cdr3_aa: CASRDRGLSSNQPQHF

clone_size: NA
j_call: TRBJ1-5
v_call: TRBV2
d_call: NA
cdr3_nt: TGTGCCAGCAGTGAAAGGGGGTTTGGTCAGCCCCAGCATTTT
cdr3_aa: CASSERGFGQPQHF

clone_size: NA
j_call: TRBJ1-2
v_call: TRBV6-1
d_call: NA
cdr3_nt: TGTGCCAGCAGTGAAGGTATCCCGGCGGATGGCTACACCTTC
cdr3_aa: CASSEGIPADGYTF

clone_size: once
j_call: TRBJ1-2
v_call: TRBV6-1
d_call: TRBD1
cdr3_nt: TGTGCCAGCAGTGAAGTGGGGACAGGGGCTAACTATGGCTACACCTTC
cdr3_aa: CASSEVGTGANYGYTF

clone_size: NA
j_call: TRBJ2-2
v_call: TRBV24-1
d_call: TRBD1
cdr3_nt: TGTGCCACCATATTTTATCCAATCGGGGACAGGGACCGCACCGGGGAGCTGTTTTTT
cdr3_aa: CATIFYPIGDRDRTGELFF

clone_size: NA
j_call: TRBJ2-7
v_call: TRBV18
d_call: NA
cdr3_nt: TGTGCCAGCTCACCTCCAGGGGTTGGTGTTTACGAGCAGTACTTC
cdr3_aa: CASSPPGVGVYEQYF

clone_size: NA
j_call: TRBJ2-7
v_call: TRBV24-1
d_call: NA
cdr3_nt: TGTGCCACCAGTGACCCGACTAAGGGTCTCTACGAGCAGTACTTC
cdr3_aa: CATSDPTKGLYEQYF

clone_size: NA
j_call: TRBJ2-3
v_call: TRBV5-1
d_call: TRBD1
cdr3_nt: TGCGCCAGCAGCTCAACCGGGACAGGGGTCACAGATACGCAGTATTTT
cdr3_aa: CASSSTGTGVTDTQYF

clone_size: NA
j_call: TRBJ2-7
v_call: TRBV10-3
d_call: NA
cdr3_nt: TGTGCCATCAGCCGACAGGCCCCCCTGGAGCAGTACTTC
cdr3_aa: CAISRQAPLEQYF

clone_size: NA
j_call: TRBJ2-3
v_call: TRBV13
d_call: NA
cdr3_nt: TGTGCCAGCAGCTTTTCCTACGGGGGCACAGATACGCAGTATTTT
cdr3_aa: CASSFSYGGTDTQYF

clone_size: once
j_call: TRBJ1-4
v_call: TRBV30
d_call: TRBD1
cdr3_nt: TGTGCCTGGACCCGCGAGAGGCAGGGGGCTGAAAAACTGTTTTTT
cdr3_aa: CAWTRERQGAEKLFF

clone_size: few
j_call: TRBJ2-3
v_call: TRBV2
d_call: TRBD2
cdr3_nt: TGTGCCAGCACCTTCGGGACTAGCGGGCTGGCGCAGTATTTT
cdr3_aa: CASTFGTSGLAQYF

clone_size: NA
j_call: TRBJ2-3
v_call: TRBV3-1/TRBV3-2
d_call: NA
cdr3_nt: TGTGCCAGCAGCCAAGTAAGGCGGGATACGCAGTATTTT
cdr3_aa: CASSQVRRDTQYF

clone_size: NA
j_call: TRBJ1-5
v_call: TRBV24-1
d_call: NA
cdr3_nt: TGTGCCACCAGTGATCCTATGTCGGGGGGGAGTAATCAGCCCCAGCATTTT
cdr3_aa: CATSDPMSGGSNQPQHF

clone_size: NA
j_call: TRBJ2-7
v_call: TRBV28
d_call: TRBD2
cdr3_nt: TGTGCCAGCAGTCTTCCCCTGACTAGCGGGATGGGACAGTACTTC
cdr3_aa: CASSLPLTSGMGQYF

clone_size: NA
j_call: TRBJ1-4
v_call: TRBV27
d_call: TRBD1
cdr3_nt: TGTGCCAGCAGTTTAACGACAGGGGTCCTGCAAAAACTGTTTTTT
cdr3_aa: CASSLTTGVLQKLFF

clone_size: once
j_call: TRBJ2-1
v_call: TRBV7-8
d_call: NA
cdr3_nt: TGTGCCAGCAGCCCCAGCAGTCCCTGGGGGGTCTACAATGAGCAGTTCTTC
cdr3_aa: CASSPSSPWGVYNEQFF

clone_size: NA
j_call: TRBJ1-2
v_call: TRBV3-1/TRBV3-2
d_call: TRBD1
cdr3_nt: TGTGCCAGCAGCCAACAGGGGGCGTCGTTTGGCTACACCTTC
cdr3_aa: CASSQQGASFGYTF

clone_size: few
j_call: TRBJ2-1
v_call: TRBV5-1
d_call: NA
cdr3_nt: TGCGCCAGCAGTGACCCCACAGGGGAGCAGTTCTTC
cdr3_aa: CASSDPTGEQFF

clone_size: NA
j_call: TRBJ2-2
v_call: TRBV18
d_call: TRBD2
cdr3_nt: TGTGCCAGCTCGTACCTCGGGGGGGACACCGGGGAGCTGTTTTTT
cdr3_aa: CASSYLGGDTGELFF

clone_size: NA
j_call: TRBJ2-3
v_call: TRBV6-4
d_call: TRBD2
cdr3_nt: TGTGCCAGCAGGATGCCGCGCCCTGGACTAGCGGGTACAGATACGCAGTATTTT
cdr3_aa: CASRMPRPGLAGTDTQYF